The clone carrying this TCR beta chain was observed at least ten times. Amplification yielded TCR beta CDR3 regions, with RNA transcripts as the source. With the HTBI primer set, the TCR CDR3 went through a first round of RT-PCR. TCRdb passed the multiplex PCR reads through MiXCR, listing each CDR3 protein once. Of some 270,000 distinct CDR3 sequences in the sample, around 15% were seen once. This entry belongs to a study of T cells in Graves' hyperthyroidism and ophthalmopathy. The sequencing sample was made of blood. The clonotype was recovered from a woman in her thirties or forties with Graves' hyperthyroidism.

CDR3 DNA sequence: TGTGCCTGGAGAGGAAGCGGGAGAGTCGAGCAGTACTTC. Protein: CAWRGSGRVEQYF. This chain uses TRBV30 with TRBJ2-7; TRBD2 matches 8 bases. Germline-derived CDR1 and CDR2 are GTSNPN and SVGIG (reference sequence). Trimming at V came to 3 bases and at J to 6 bases, leaving 7 bases not matched to a gene. The CDR3 totals 13 residues.